The 29 T cell receptor beta chains below come from one sample, sequenced in a study of T cells in narcolepsy. Clones were sequenced by immunoSEQ multiplex PCR, and TCRdb holds only the in-frame ones, with some missing. The table shows some 20,000 clones, with around 86% occurring only once. Sequenced: memory (CD45RA-) CD4+ T cells from blood. The receptors shown here come from a human donor in good health.

The chain couples TRBV18 to TRBJ2-2; D not certain. Germline assignment: CDR1 KGHSH and CDR2 LQKENI. The V end lost 3 bases, the J end lost 6 bases, and 14 bases lay between the germline ends. The CDR3 extends over 15 amino acids. CDR3 bases: TGTGCCAGCTCACCGGCGGTCGGCGTGGCCGGGGAGCTGTTTTTT. Amino acid sequence: CASSPAVGVAGELFF.

The rearrangement joins TRBV9 to TRBJ1-1; D might be TRBD1 (5 bases). CDR3 length: 15 amino acids. CDR1 and CDR2 (germline): SGDLS, YYNGEE. Trimming took 3 bases from V and 0 from J, leaving 12 bases between them. The CDR3 sequence: CASSARGHVNTEAFF. CDR3 DNA: TGTGCCAGCAGCGCTCGTGGACACGTGAACACTGAAGCTTTCTTT.

The chain carries TRBV5-4 and TRBJ2-1; 9 bases are shared with TRBD2. Germline values: CDR1 SGHNT, CDR2 YYREEE (reference sequence). Losses at the gene ends were 4 bases for V and 1 base for J; bases not matched to a gene: 15. The CDR3 loop spans 19 amino acids. The CDR3 here is CASSPIVVAGEVSYNEQFF. The CDR3 DNA sequence: TGTGCCAGCAGCCCTATCGTAGTAGCGGGAGAAGTATCCTACAATGAGCAGTTCTTC.

The chain carries TRBV6-1 and TRBJ2-2; 13 nucleotides match TRBD2. J lost 4 bases, V lost 6 bases, and 14 bases had no gene match. This CDR3 comprises 19 residues. Germline assignment: CDR1 MNHNS and CDR2 SASEGT. The CDR3 loop is CASRELAGGPRGVTGELFF. In DNA, the CDR3 is TGTGCCAGCAGGGAACTAGCGGGAGGGCCTCGGGGCGTCACCGGGGAGCTGTTTTTT.

The chain combines TRBV9 with TRBJ1-1; D gene ambiguous. This CDR3 spans 15 amino acids. CDR1 is SGDLS, CDR2 YYNGEE, per germline. Trimming removed 0 bases at V and 0 bases at J, with 9 bases between. The CDR3 protein is CASSVGVTVNTEAFF. In DNA form, the CDR3 reads TGTGCCAGCAGCGTAGGGGTTACGGTGAACACTGAAGCTTTCTTT.

The J gene is TRBJ1-2, the V gene TRBV19; no reliable D call. The CDR3 covers 13 residues. Germline V gene data show CDR1 as LNHDA and CDR2 as SQIVND (reference sequence). V was trimmed by 4 bases and J by 3 bases, leaving 9 bases between them. In DNA, the CDR3 is TGTGCCAGTAGTACGCCTGGATACTATGGCTACACCTTC. This gives the protein CASSTPGYYGYTF.

The gene calls are TRBV5-1 and TRBJ1-1; 7 nucleotides align to TRBD1. Trimming removed 7 bases from V and 0 bases from J; junction bases left unmatched: 12. CDR1 and CDR2 from the germline V gene are SGHRS and YFSETQ. The CDR3 runs to 16 residues. CDR3 sequence: CASQPIQGIMNTEAFF. CDR3 in DNA: TGCGCCAGCCAACCCATACAGGGGATAATGAACACTGAAGCTTTCTTT.

The table lists this clone with a few counts. The CDR3 coding sequence is TGTGCCAGCAGCTTATCTGCGATGGCGGGGGGGCTCACCGGGGAGCTGTTTTTT. As protein: CASSLSAMAGGLTGELFF. The V call is TRBV7-2, the J call TRBJ2-2, with 9 bases aligning to TRBD2. CDR1 and CDR2 from the germline V gene are SGHTA and FQGNSA. With V trimmed by 2 bases and J by 4 bases, 11 bases remained unmatched. The CDR3 runs 18 residues.

The J gene is TRBJ1-1, the V gene TRBV27; D unresolved. This CDR3 spans 13 amino acids. Per germline, CDR1 MNHEY and CDR2 SMNVEV (reference sequence). Trimming removed 3 bases from V and 3 bases from J, with 8 bases in between. CDR3 protein: CASSFTRYTEAFF. The CDR3, as DNA: TGTGCCAGCAGTTTTACGCGGTACACTGAAGCTTTCTTT.

V usage is TRBV4-3 and J usage is TRBJ2-5, with a possible D match to TRBD2 (5 bases). The CDR3 runs 16 residues. V shed 4 bases and J shed 2 bases, with 17 bases lying between them. Germline CDR1 reads LGHNA; CDR2 reads YSLEER. The CDR3 DNA reads TGCGCCAGCAGCCCGCTCATGGACTCGGGGCAAGAGACCCAGTACTTC. This codes for CASSPLMDSGQETQYF.

V and J are TRBV19 and TRBJ1-6; weak D call: TRBD1 (5 bases). This CDR3 is built from 15 residues. With 7 bases removed from V and 7 bases from J, the gap between germline ends came to 17 bases. From germline, CDR1 is LNHDA and CDR2 SQIVND (reference sequence). The CDR3 DNA reads TGTGCCAGTACCAATGGGGCACGGCTAAATTCACCCCTCCACTTT. Amino acid sequence: CASTNGARLNSPLHF.

This chain links TRBV5-1 with TRBJ2-7; 7 bases match TRBD1. This CDR3 has 15 amino acids. Germline loops: CDR1 SGHRS, CDR2 YFSETQ. V dropped 6 bases and J dropped 5; count of bases not matched to a gene: 14. The CDR3 DNA sequence: TGCGCCAGCAAGCAAGAACCCAGGGGGAATGACGAGCAGTACTTC. Protein product: CASKQEPRGNDEQYF.

V is TRBV7-2 and J is TRBJ1-6; a possible D gene is TRBD1 (6 bases). The CDR3 is 16 amino acids. CDR1 is SGHTA and CDR2 is FQGNSA in the germline V gene. Trimming took 5 bases from V and 7 from J, leaving 18 bases between them. CDR3: CASSLPAGAGNSPLHF. The DNA for the CDR3 is TGTGCCAGCAGCCTGCCAGCGGGGGCCGGGAATTCACCCCTCCACTTT.

CDR3 region: CASSYSLPTGGDYGYTF. The CDR3 DNA reads as TGTGCCAGCAGCTATTCCTTACCGACAGGGGGGGACTATGGCTACACCTTC. The chain carries TRBV28 and TRBJ1-2; TRBD1 matches 9 bases. The CDR3 runs 17 residues. Germline CDR1 is MDHEN and CDR2 is SYDVKM. Trimming removed 6 bases from V and 3 bases from J; junction bases left unmatched: 14.

In nucleotides, the CDR3 is TGTGCCTGGAGTGTTGGGGATTACACCATATATTTT. Translation gives CAWSVGDYTIYF. V and J are TRBV30 and TRBJ1-3, with D uncertain. The CDR3 length is 12 residues. V lost 0 bases and J lost 8, with 8 bases in between. CDR1 and CDR2 from the germline V gene are GTSNPN and SVGIG (reference sequence).

The chain joins TRBV18 to TRBJ2-7; 7 bases fit TRBD1. The CDR3 is made up of 15 amino acids. The germline CDR1 and CDR2 sequences are KGHSH and LQKENI. V was clipped by 4 bases and J by 3 bases; unmatched bases: 9. The CDR3 loop reads CASSRETGNLYEQYF. The CDR3 DNA sequence: TGTGCCAGCTCACGCGAGACAGGGAATCTCTACGAGCAGTACTTC.

This clone was detected only once. V is TRBV7-2 and J is TRBJ2-1, with 8 positions matching TRBD2. Germline loops: CDR1 SGHTA, CDR2 FQGNSA. CDR3 length: 13 amino acids. J was trimmed by 11 bases and V by 1 base; bases with no gene match: 4. Here the CDR3 reads CASSLGTGGKQFF. DNA of the CDR3: TGTGCCAGCAGCTTAGGAACGGGAGGGAAGCAGTTCTTC.

The DNA of the CDR3 is TGTGCCAGCACCCCGGGACAGCCAAACACCATATATTTT. Protein: CASTPGQPNTIYF. This chain uses TRBV6-5 with TRBJ1-3; TRBD1 aligns across 7 bases. Germline V gene data show CDR1 as MNHEY and CDR2 as SVGAGI. There are 13 residues in the CDR3. The V and J ends lost 7 bases and 6 bases, in that order; junction bases with no gene match: 6.

This chain uses TRBV5-4 with TRBJ2-5; 7 nucleotides agree with TRBD2. The CDR3 contains 15 residues. The germline V gene encodes CDR1 SGHNT and CDR2 YYREEE (reference sequence). Trimming took 2 bases from V and 5 from J; bases not matched to a gene: 9. The CDR3 is CASSFGGSQAETQYF. The DNA for the CDR3 is TGTGCCAGCAGCTTTGGCGGGAGCCAGGCGGAGACCCAGTACTTC.

The CDR3 DNA follows: TGTGCCAGCAGCTTCTTAGCGGGGAGCCTCACAGATACGCAGTATTTT. It encodes CASSFLAGSLTDTQYF. This sequence joins TRBV7-2 and TRBJ2-3, with TRBD2 matching over 8 bases. CDR1 SGHTA and CDR2 FQGNSA come from the germline V gene. This CDR3 region has 16 residues. V shed 3 bases and J 2 bases; nucleotides not matched to a gene: 7.

This clone has a single count. The chain employs TRBV7-9 and TRBJ1-1; no reliable D call. Trimming shortened V by 5 bases and J by 1 base, and 11 bases separated the two germline ends. Germline lookup yields CDR1 SEHNR and CDR2 FQNEAQ (reference sequence). The CDR3 totals 14 residues. CDR3 nucleotide sequence: TGTGCCAGCAGCCTGGCGGCGAGGAACACTGAAGCTTTCTTT. It codes for CASSLAARNTEAFF.

This clone was seen just once. The V gene is TRBV9, the J gene TRBJ1-1; D is unresolved. Germline lookup yields CDR1 SGDLS and CDR2 YYNGEE. With 4 bases removed from V and 0 bases from J, the gap between germline ends came to 13 bases. The CDR3 is 15 residues long. CDR3 amino acids: CASSLDGNMNTEAFF. In nucleotides, the CDR3 is TGTGCCAGCAGCCTGGATGGCAACATGAACACTGAAGCTTTCTTT.

The chain has TRBV28 and TRBJ1-3, with D unresolved. Germline CDR1 is MDHEN and CDR2 is SYDVKM. Trimming pared 1 base from V and 0 bases from J, leaving 10 bases between. CDR3 length: 16 residues. CDR3 sequence: CASSLYIESSGNTIYF. Here the CDR3 DNA reads TGTGCCAGCAGTTTATATATAGAGAGCTCTGGAAACACCATATATTTT.

V gene TRBV6-5 combines with J gene TRBJ2-1; 11 positions agree with TRBD2. Germline lookup yields CDR1 MNHEY and CDR2 SVGAGI. The CDR3 has 16 residues. The V segment lost 2 bases and the J segment 5 bases; nucleotides outside the gene matches: 5. CDR3 bases: TGTGCCAGCAGTTACCCTAGCGGGGGGCCGAACAATGAGCAGTTCTTC. Protein product: CASSYPSGGPNNEQFF.

This chain uses TRBV7-2 with TRBJ2-3, with 9 bases lining up with TRBD1. Germline assignment: CDR1 SGHTA and CDR2 FQGNSA. The trim removed 5 bases at V and 0 bases at J, leaving 6 bases unmatched. The CDR3 consists of 16 residues. The CDR3 spells CASSARQGGSTDTQYF. The CDR3 region has the DNA TGTGCCAGCAGCGCCCGACAGGGGGGGAGCACAGATACGCAGTATTTT.

The gene calls are TRBV7-2 and TRBJ2-5; TRBD1 aligns across 9 bases. The tail of the sequence fits TRBJ2-7 better, so the J call may be wrong. CDR1 is SGHTA and CDR2 is FQGNSA in the germline V gene. The CDR3 contains 14 residues. CDR3 sequence: CASTKGQGPYEQYF. Written as DNA, the CDR3 is TGTGCCAGCACCAAGGGACAGGGTCCGTACGAGCAGTACTTC.

The chain is built from TRBV7-6 and TRBJ2-3, with TRBD1 matching 7 bases. Looked up from germline, CDR1 is SGHVS and CDR2 is FNYEAQ. The length of the CDR3 is 16 residues. V shed 2 bases and J 4 bases; nucleotides not matched to a gene: 9. The CDR3: CASSLTGDILADTQYF. CDR3 nucleotide sequence: TGTGCCAGCAGCTTAACAGGGGATATCCTGGCAGATACGCAGTATTTT.

This chain joins TRBV19 and TRBJ1-1, with D possibly TRBD1 on 6 matching bases. CDR1 is LNHDA, CDR2 SQIVND, per germline (reference sequence). The CDR3 sequence is 14 residues long. Trimming stripped 3 bases from V and 0 bases from J, with 8 bases between. In nucleotides, the CDR3 is TGTGCCAGTAGTATCGAGGGGGTGAACACTGAAGCTTTCTTT. Translated, it gives CASSIEGVNTEAFF. Drawing the rest from reference TRBV19 and TRBJ1-1, the complete variable domain is DGGITQSPKYLFRKEGQNVTLSCEQNLNHDAMYWYRQDPGQGLRLIYYSQIVNDFQKGDIAEGYSVSREKKESFPLTVTSAQKNPTAFYLCASSIEGVNTEAFFGQGTRLTVV.

The J gene is TRBJ1-3, the V gene TRBV7-8, with D possibly TRBD1 on 6 matching bases. This CDR3 is built from 16 residues. The germline CDR1 and CDR2 sequences are SGHVS and FQNEAQ. V lost 5 bases, J lost 7 bases, and 21 bases lay in between. In DNA, the CDR3 is TGTGCCAGCAGCCCGAGAGGGGGGGGTTTAGGGAACACCATATATTTT. Amino acid sequence: CASSPRGGGLGNTIYF.